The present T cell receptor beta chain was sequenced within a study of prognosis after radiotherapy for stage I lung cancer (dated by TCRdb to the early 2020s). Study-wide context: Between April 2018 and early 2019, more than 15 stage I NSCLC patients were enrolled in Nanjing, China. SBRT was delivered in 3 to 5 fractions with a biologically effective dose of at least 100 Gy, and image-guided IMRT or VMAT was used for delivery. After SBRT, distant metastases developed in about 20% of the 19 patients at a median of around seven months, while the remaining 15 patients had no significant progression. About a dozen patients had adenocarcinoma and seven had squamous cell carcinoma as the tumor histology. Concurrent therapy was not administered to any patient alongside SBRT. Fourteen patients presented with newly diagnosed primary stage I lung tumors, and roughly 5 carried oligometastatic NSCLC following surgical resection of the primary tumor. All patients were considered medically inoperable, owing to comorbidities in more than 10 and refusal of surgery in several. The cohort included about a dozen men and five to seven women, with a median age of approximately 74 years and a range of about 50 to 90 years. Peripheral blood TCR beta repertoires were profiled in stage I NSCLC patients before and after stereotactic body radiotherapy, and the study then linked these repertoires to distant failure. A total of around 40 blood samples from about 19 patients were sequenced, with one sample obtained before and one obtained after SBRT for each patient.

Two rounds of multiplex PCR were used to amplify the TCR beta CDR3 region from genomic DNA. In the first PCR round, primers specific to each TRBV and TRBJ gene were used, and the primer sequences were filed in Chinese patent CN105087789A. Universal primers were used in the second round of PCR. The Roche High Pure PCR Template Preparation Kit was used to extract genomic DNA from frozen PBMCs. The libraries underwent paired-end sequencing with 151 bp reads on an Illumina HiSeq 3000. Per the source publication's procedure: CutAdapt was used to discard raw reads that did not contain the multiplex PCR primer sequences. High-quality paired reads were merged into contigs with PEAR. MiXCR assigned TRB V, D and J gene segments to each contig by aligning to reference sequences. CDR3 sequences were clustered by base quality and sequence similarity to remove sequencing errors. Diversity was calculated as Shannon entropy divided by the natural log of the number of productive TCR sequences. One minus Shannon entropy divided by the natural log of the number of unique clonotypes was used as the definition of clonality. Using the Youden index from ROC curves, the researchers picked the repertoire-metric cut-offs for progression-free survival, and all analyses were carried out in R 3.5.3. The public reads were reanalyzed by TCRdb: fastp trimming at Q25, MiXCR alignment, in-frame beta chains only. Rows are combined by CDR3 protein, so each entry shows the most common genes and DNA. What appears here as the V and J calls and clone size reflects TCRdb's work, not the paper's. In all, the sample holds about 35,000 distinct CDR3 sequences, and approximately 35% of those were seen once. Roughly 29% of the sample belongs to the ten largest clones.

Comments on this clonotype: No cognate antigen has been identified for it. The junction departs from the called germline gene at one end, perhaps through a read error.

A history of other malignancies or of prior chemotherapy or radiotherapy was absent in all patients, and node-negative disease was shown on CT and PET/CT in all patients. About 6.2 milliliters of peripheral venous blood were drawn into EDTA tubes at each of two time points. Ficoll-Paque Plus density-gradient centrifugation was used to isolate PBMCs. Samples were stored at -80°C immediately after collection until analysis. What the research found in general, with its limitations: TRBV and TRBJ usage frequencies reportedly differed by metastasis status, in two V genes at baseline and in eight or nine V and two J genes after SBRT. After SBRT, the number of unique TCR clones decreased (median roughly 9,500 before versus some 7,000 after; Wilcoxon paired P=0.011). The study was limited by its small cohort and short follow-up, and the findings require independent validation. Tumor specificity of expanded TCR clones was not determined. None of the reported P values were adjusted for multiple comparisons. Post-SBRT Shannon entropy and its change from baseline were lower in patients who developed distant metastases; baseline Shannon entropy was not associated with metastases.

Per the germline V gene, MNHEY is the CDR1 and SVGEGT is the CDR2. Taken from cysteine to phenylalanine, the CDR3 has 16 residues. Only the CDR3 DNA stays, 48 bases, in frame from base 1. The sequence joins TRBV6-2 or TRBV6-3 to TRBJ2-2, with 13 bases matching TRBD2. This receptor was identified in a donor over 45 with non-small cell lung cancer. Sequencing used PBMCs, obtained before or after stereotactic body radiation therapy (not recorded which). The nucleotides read TGTGCCAGCAGTCAAGTACTAGCGGGGGGGCACGGGGAGCTTTTTTTT. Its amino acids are CASSQVLAGGHGELFF.